This is a list of T cell receptor beta chains from one sample in a study of PD-1 blockade in classical Hodgkin lymphoma. TCRdb's table, derived via immunoSEQ multiplex PCR, lists solely in-frame clones and lacks some. The data hold roughly 50,000 clones, with around 91% observed a single time. Specimen: peripheral blood mononuclear cells (PBMCs), collected before the fourth cycle of nivolumab. The origin of the receptors is a human donor with classical Hodgkin lymphoma. CDR3s include the opening cysteine and the closing phenylalanine or tryptophan. The order of the fields is D gene, V gene, clone size, J gene, CDR3 protein, CDR3 DNA. A D gene is named only where the DNA matches it firmly. Clone sizes are given selectively: once, few, many, or a class where the clone is expanded.

>-|TRBV2|-|TRBJ1-1
CASSRVPMNTEAFF
TGTGCCAGCAGCCGGGTGCCTATGAACACTGAAGCTTTCTTT
>TRBD2|TRBV28|-|TRBJ2-3
CASSLSVSGTVADTQYF
TGTGCCAGCAGTTTATCGGTTAGCGGGACGGTTGCAGATACGCAGTATTTT
>-|TRBV6-5|once|TRBJ1-2
CASSYLQGRRGGYTF
TGTGCCAGCAGTTACTTACAGGGTCGAAGAGGAGGCTACACCTTC
>TRBD2|TRBV9|few|TRBJ2-1
CASSGTSGTYNEQFF
TGTGCCAGCAGCGGGACTAGCGGGACCTACAATGAGCAGTTCTTC
>-|TRBV6-1|-|TRBJ1-1
CASSDVPGHSALTYEAFF
TGTGCCAGCAGTGACGTCCCGGGACATTCAGCCCTGACCTATGAAGCTTTCTTT
>-|TRBV28|-|TRBJ2-7
CASTLAPQGPLEQYF
TGTGCCAGCACCCTCGCCCCACAGGGACCTTTGGAGCAGTACTTC
>-|TRBV5-1|-|TRBJ2-7
CASSPASSYEQYF
TGCGCCAGCAGCCCTGCGTCCTCCTACGAGCAGTACTTC
>-|TRBV7-6|-|TRBJ2-3
CASSPQFGDTQYF
TGTGCCAGCAGCCCTCAATTCGGGGATACGCAGTATTTT
>-|TRBV5-1|-|TRBJ2-2
CASRPNTGGGELFF
TGCGCCAGCAGACCCAACACAGGCGGCGGGGAGCTGTTTTTT
>TRBD2|TRBV11-2|-|TRBJ2-1
CASRTSGGTYNEQFF
TGTGCCAGCAGAACTAGCGGGGGAACCTACAATGAGCAGTTCTTC
>-|TRBV5-6|-|TRBJ2-1
CASSLGGLQGSSYNEQFF
TGTGCCAGCAGCTTGGGGGGTCTTCAGGGAAGCTCCTACAATGAGCAGTTCTTC
>-|TRBV7-8|-|TRBJ2-1
CASSLTGTGLWNEQFF
TGTGCCAGCAGCCTAACCGGGACTGGCCTCTGGAATGAGCAGTTCTTC
>TRBD2|TRBV9|-|TRBJ2-1
CASSPTSGHNEQFF
TGTGCCAGCAGCCCCACTAGCGGCCACAATGAGCAGTTCTTC
>-|TRBV5-1|-|TRBJ2-3
CASSFTDTQYF
TGCGCCAGCAGCTTCACAGATACGCAGTATTTT
>-|TRBV18|-|TRBJ2-1
CASSPRPLEQFF
TGTGCCAGCTCACCCCGGCCATTAGAGCAGTTCTTC
>TRBD1|TRBV18|-|TRBJ1-2
CASSPPRSGTGAGYTF
TGTGCCAGCTCACCACCCCGGAGCGGGACAGGGGCGGGCTACACCTTC
>TRBD1|TRBV19|-|TRBJ1-1
CASSPARAGTGAFF
TGTGCCAGTAGTCCAGCGAGGGCCGGGACAGGAGCTTTCTTT
>TRBD2|TRBV11-2|once|TRBJ2-7
CASSPFRLAGYEQYF
TGTGCCAGCAGCCCCTTCAGACTAGCGGGGTACGAGCAGTACTTC
>-|TRBV7-3|-|TRBJ2-1
CASSPGGGEQFF
TGTGCCAGCAGCCCGGGTGGAGGTGAGCAGTTCTTC
>-|TRBV15|-|TRBJ1-6
CATTWTVHSPLHF
TGTGCCACCACCTGGACCGTCCATTCACCCCTCCACTTT
>-|TRBV28|-|TRBJ1-2
CASSIRTFTSTF
TGTGCCAGCAGTATCCGGACATTTACCTCCACCTTC
>-|TRBV19|-|TRBJ1-1
CASSILGGGIMNTEAFF
TGTGCCAGTAGTATTTTAGGTGGGGGCATCATGAACACTGAAGCTTTCTTT
>TRBD2|TRBV2|-|TRBJ2-7
CASSEGGTNYEQYF
TGTGCCAGCAGTGAAGGCGGGACTAACTACGAGCAGTACTTC
>-|TRBV13|once|TRBJ2-5
CASSLGLEETQYF
TGTGCCAGCAGCTTAGGTCTAGAAGAGACCCAGTACTTC
>-|TRBV28|-|TRBJ2-5
CASREGAADQETQYF
TGTGCCAGCAGGGAGGGGGCAGCAGACCAAGAGACCCAGTACTTC
>-|TRBV9|-|TRBJ1-1
CASSSIPSANTEAFF
TGTGCCAGCAGCTCGATCCCCAGTGCTAACACTGAAGCTTTCTTT
>-|TRBV6-6|-|TRBJ1-5
CASRPSLKGTNQPQHF
TGTGCCAGCAGACCATCCCTCAAGGGCACAAATCAGCCCCAGCATTTT
>TRBD2|TRBV5-1|-|TRBJ2-4
CASSSRLAGAENIQYF
TGCGCCAGCAGTTCTCGACTAGCGGGCGCCGAAAACATTCAGTACTTC
>-|TRBV19|-|TRBJ2-5
CASSRTNPGVGETQYF
TGTGCCAGTAGCCGGACAAACCCAGGGGTCGGAGAGACCCAGTACTTC
>-|TRBV2|-|TRBJ2-7
CASGQIAYEQYF
TGTGCCAGCGGACAGATCGCCTACGAGCAGTACTTC
>-|TRBV30|once|TRBJ1-6
CAWSVRLGPYSPLHF
TGTGCCTGGAGTGTACGACTCGGACCTTATTCACCCCTCCACTTT
>-|TRBV19|-|TRBJ2-5
CASSMRGSGTQYF
TGTGCCAGTAGTATGCGGGGTTCGGGGACCCAGTACTTC
>-|TRBV27|-|TRBJ2-1
CASREGRLLDAGSYNEQFF
TGTGCCAGCAGGGAGGGGAGACTCCTGGATGCAGGCTCCTACAATGAGCAGTTCTTC
>-|TRBV6-5|-|TRBJ1-2
CASSYSGLGGYTF
TGTGCCAGCAGTTACTCAGGGCTAGGTGGCTACACCTTC
>-|TRBV25-1|-|TRBJ1-3
CASSLDQTGNTIYF
TGTGCCAGCAGTTTGGATCAGACTGGAAACACCATATATTTT
>-|TRBV5-1|-|TRBJ2-5
CASSLGATPSEETQYF
TGCGCCAGCAGCTTGGGGGCCACCCCGTCTGAAGAGACCCAGTACTTC
>-|TRBV6-5|-|TRBJ2-7
CASSYSPTYEQYF
TGTGCCAGCAGTTACTCCCCAACCTACGAGCAGTACTTC
>-|TRBV13|few|TRBJ1-3
CASSSATREVFGNTIYF
TGTGCCAGCAGCTCCGCAACCAGGGAGGTGTTCGGAAACACCATATATTTT
>-|TRBV7-9|-|TRBJ1-4
CASSLQGFNEKLFF
TGTGCCAGCAGCTTACAGGGCTTTAATGAAAAACTGTTTTTT
>-|TRBV30|-|TRBJ1-3
CASGGAGGGNTIYF
TGTGCCTCCGGAGGGGCGGGGGGAGGAAACACCATATATTTT
>-|TRBV5-1|-|TRBJ2-7
CASSPDSAYEQYF
TGCGCCAGCAGCCCGGACAGCGCCTACGAGCAGTACTTC
>-|TRBV5-1|-|TRBJ1-1
CASSLGRWEDTEAFF
TGCGCCAGCAGCTTGGGGCGCTGGGAGGACACTGAAGCTTTCTTT
>TRBD1|TRBV10-3|-|TRBJ1-5
CAISRTGQGVSNQPQHF
TGTGCCATCAGTCGGACAGGTCAGGGGGTTAGCAATCAGCCCCAGCATTTT
>-|TRBV30|-|TRBJ1-1
CAWGGLRAFF
TGTGCCTGGGGTGGGCTGAGAGCTTTCTTT
>-|TRBV5-1|-|TRBJ2-2
CASRPGVRTGELFF
TGCGCCAGCAGGCCGGGAGTACGGACCGGGGAGCTGTTTTTT